This note documents a single T cell receptor (beta chain) sequence. The antigen this receptor binds is unknown. The data derive from a study of cytomegalovirus exposure and HLA in healthy donors (TCRdb year 2017). For context, the study as a whole: An earlier analysis of approximately 590 of the donors reported roughly 270 Gb of sequence data and some 120 million unique TCR beta sequences from about 179 million T cells. An early release covering 550 to 700 HLA-typed donors comprised about 300 gigabases of sequencing data and about 90 million unique TCR sequences. Of the approximately 370 genotyped donors, approximately 80% were placed in the genetic ancestry cluster associated with self-reported Caucasian donors. The study aimed to test whether cataloging public T cell receptors could reveal signatures of past pathogen exposure. The study used immunosequencing to profile the T cell repertoires of some 600 subjects and linked those repertoires to cytomegalovirus serostatus. Along with the approximately 700-subject first cohort, a separate validation cohort of around 110 different subjects was used. The study combined high-throughput TCR immunosequencing, statistical association of individual TCRs with disease status, and machine learning to predict cytomegalovirus infection status. In a later analysis, previously published TCR beta repertoires from fewer than 750 donors were re-analyzed and high-resolution HLA genotyping was added so that TCR occurrence patterns could be studied. Rather than drawing on any new phenotypic data, the later analysis identified candidate immune exposures from TCR beta sequences and the way those sequences occurred across donors. In an earlier analysis of 587 of the donors, high-throughput TCR beta sequencing was used to judge whether each TCR beta V gene segment behaved as functional or pseudogenic. Donor age, sex, ethnicity and CMV serostatus were compiled alongside the repertoire data. Genome-wide SNP genotypes for about 65% of the 666 donors were used in a later genetic analysis, which treated that subset as a discovery cohort. Every discovery cohort repertoire had been produced on one sequencing platform. HLA typing covered class I and class II loci at four-digit resolution. Typing coverage varied by locus: roughly 629-640 donors for A, B, C, DRB1 and DQB1; more than 500 for DQA1; approximately 610 for DPA1; 450 to 480 for DPB1. Because of strong linkage in the cohort, roughly 5 DR-DQ haplotypes were treated as single units for association and clustering. On average, over 200,000 unique TCR beta nucleotide sequences were sequenced per donor among roughly 430 genotyped donors of the cohort, with roughly 20% of those sequences being non-productive.

Libraries were prepared through the immunoSEQ multiplex PCR assay. The multiplex PCR relied on a mix of 60 forward primers for TCR Vbeta segments and 13 reverse primers for TCR Jbeta segments. Amplification of the CDR3 region of rearranged TCR beta genes was performed with a multiplex PCR assay on genomic DNA. The amplified TCR beta libraries were sequenced on the Illumina HiSeq System as 87-base-pair reads. The source study handled its data this way. A later analysis counted some 80 million unique TCR beta chains across the 550 to 750 repertoires, and some 11 million of these chains were shared by at least two donors. Raw reads were error-corrected and collapsed into unique sequences with a nearest-neighbor algorithm that merged closely related sequences to remove PCR and sequencing errors. CDR3 sequences were aligned to IMGT reference sequences to assign V, D and J gene segments. Each retained sequence needed at least a six-nucleotide match to both a V gene segment and a J gene segment. Rearrangements were classified as productive when the CDR3 lacked stop codons and remained in frame with V and J, and all other rearrangements were classified as non-productive. Following IMGT convention, CDR3 was defined as the stretch from the second conserved V-encoded cysteine up to the conserved J-encoded phenylalanine. The earlier analysis of approximately 590 of the donors excluded any sequence lacking an unambiguous match to a single V gene segment. An earlier analysis of almost 600 of the donors classified V segments as functional when productive rearrangements were above 56.7% and as segregating when the standard deviation between donors was above 5%. A statistical classification framework was built to diagnose cytomegalovirus status from the catalog of TCR beta chain sequences. V and J gene assignment, in a later analysis, came from comparing TCR nucleotide sequences with IMGT/GENE-DB human TR gene sequences. A later analysis assigned CDR3 sequences and most-parsimonious VDJ recombination scenarios with the TCRdist pipeline. In a later analysis, every TCR beta chain was defined by the combination of its CDR3 amino acid sequence and its V-gene family, and reads without a unique V-gene family were dropped. As a way to deal with suspected cross-contamination and a sequencing artifact, a later analysis dropped 450 to 700 nucleotide sequences that were highly shared and had low generation probability. In a later analysis, a clonal expansion index was calculated for each public chain from normalized within-repertoire ranks of inferred template counts. A later analysis computed generation probabilities with a VDJ recombination model fitted to out-of-frame rearrangements, and checked the results against IGoR. Hypergeometric tests were used in a later analysis to score TCR-TCR, TCR-HLA and TCR-CMV co-occurrence, with a repertoire-size bias correction applied to the TCR pairs. To estimate false discovery rates, a later analysis permuted the HLA or CMV assignments 20 times. A later analysis grouped co-occurring TCRs with DBSCAN, adding TCRdist sequence similarity when clustering within HLA-allele-positive subsets. For co-occurrence clustering, repertoires with fewer than 30,000 or more than 120,000 public chains were excluded, along with a handful of repertoires with anomalous nucleotide sharing. The clones in this table, taken by TCRdb from immuneACCESS, are in-frame only. Not every clone is retained; where verified, under half of the shortfall comes from an unresolved V gene, and the cause of the rest is unknown. That table furnishes V, J and clone size, whereas the DNA furnished D and trimming. This sample's table contains some 200,000 clones. The ten largest clones represent roughly 1.2% of the sample.

General conclusions and limits of the study: The presence/absence analyses assumed that sequencing depth was roughly uniform across donors, and that assumption may not be true. A total of about 180 TCR beta chains were listed by the study as associated with cytomegalovirus. According to the authors, the approach could potentially be generalized to other disease states and immunological phenotypes. Three of the identified cytomegalovirus-associated TCR beta chains were confirmed in vitro to be specific for cytomegalovirus antigens. Because counts were too low, more than 15 rarely observed V segments, including chromosome 9 orphons, were excluded from the earlier analysis of under 650 of the donors. When HLA alleles, especially DR and DQ, strongly co-occurred, TCR associations were difficult to assign to individual alleles. A cluster of highly shared sequence variants was judged likely to represent a technical artifact of the sequencing pipeline. Broadly in line with IMGT annotations, most TCR beta V segments showed up in productive rearrangements about 87% or about 30% of the time in an earlier analysis of a few hundred of the donors. A further reported finding was that TCR beta sequences accurately predicted the HLA-A and HLA-B alleles for most subjects in the first cohort. The classifier was reported to diagnose cytomegalovirus status with high specificity and sensitivity in both the original cohort and the validation cohort. In a later analysis, about 16,000 TCR beta sequences were associated with specific HLA alleles at a false discovery rate of 0.05. In a later analysis, HLA-associated TCR beta chains showed more clonal expansion and lower generation probabilities than non-associated chains that were equally common. Immune exposure information for the cohort was limited to CMV serostatus. A later analysis reported that several top co-occurrence clusters appeared linked to parvovirus B19, influenza, CMV and Epstein-Barr virus. Most TCR sequences were observed very rarely across donors, whereas some public TCRs were present in many individuals. Linkage disequilibrium might explain the correlated functional status among segregating V segments, but an unknown experimental factor could not be excluded. The 87-base-pair reads could not distinguish some IMGT-functional V segments, including TRBV6-2 and TRBV6-3, so those segments were excluded. A later genetic analysis reported fewer N-insertions in productive TCRs among donors in an Asian-associated ancestry cluster than the roughly 620-donor mean. Because HLA typing was unavailable for some donors at each locus, only the typed subset was used in association tests. The cohort was sequenced for TCR beta chains only, and without alpha or paired-chain data the features that could be detected were limited. According to a later analysis, TCR association rates differed among HLA loci, with DRB1 alleles showing the most associated TCRs and HLA-C alleles showing the fewest. Most CMV-associated TCR beta chains appeared to be HLA-restricted in a later analysis, and the HLA associations seemed to be driven largely by CMV exposure. A later genetic analysis associated a missense DCLRE1C variant with V-gene and J-gene trimming of TCR beta chains, and an independent cohort replicated the association.

For CDR1 and CDR2, the germline V gene (reference sequence) lists SGHNT and YYREEE. CDR3 length: 16 amino acids, cysteine to phenylalanine. Only the CDR3 part of the read is kept: 48 bases, read in frame from the first base. V and J are truncated by 3 bases and 3 bases respectively, leaving an intervening sequence of 16 bases. The cohort consisted of 670 or so healthy bone marrow donors. Cohort members were all nominally healthy when sampled, although unrecorded immune exposures were likely present. The donor tested CMV seropositive and was one of the 289 seropositive cohort members. Every donor gave a peripheral blood sample, and the peripheral blood mononuclear cells from that sample were used for TCR beta sequencing. Genomic DNA extraction from the blood cell samples was performed with the Qiagen DNeasy Blood Extraction Kit.

Recombination joined TRBV5-4 with TRBJ2-1, and TRBD1 may be the D gene, going by 6 matching bases. This TCR came from a girl aged 2-10 years in good health and CMV-seropositive. Sequencing used PBMCs. The CDR3 sequence is CASSSLGGFDYNEQFF. The DNA sequence is TGTGCCAGCAGCTCCTTAGGGGGTTTCGACTACAATGAGCAGTTCTTC.